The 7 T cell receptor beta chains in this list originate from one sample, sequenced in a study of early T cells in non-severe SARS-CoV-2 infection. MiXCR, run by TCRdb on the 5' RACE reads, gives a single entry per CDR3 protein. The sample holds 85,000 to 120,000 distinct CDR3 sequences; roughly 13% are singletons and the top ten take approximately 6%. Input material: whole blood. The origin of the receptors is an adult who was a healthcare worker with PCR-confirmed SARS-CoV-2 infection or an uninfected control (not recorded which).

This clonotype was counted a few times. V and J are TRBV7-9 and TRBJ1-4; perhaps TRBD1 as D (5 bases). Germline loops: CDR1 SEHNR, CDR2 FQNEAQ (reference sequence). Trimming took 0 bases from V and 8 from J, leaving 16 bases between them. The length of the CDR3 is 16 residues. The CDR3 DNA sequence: TGTGCCAGCAGCTTAGCCGCCGGGGCAAGGGGAGAAAAACTGTTTTTT. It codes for CASSLAAGARGEKLFF.

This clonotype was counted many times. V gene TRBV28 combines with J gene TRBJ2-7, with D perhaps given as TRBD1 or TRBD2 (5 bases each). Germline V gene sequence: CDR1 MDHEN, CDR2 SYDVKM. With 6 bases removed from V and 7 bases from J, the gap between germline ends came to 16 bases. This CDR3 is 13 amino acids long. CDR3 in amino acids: CASRPRGPGEQYF. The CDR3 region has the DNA TGTGCCAGCAGGCCCCGGGGACCGGGGGAGCAGTACTTC.

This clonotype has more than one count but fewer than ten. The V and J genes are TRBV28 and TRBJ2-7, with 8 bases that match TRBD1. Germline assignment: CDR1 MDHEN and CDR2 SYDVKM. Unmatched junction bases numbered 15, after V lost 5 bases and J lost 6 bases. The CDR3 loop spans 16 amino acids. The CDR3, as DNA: TGTGCCAGCAGTCCCCCCCGGACAGGGCTTTGGTCCGAGCAGTACTTC. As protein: CASSPPRTGLWSEQYF.

The CDR3 DNA sequence: TGTGCCAGCAGCTTATCGGTGGGCTATGGCTACACCTTC. Protein product: CASSLSVGYGYTF. The chain links TRBV7-8 to TRBJ1-2; D is uncertain. V shed 2 bases and J shed 4 bases, with 8 bases lying between them. This CDR3 spans 13 amino acids. Per germline, CDR1 SGHVS and CDR2 FQNEAQ.

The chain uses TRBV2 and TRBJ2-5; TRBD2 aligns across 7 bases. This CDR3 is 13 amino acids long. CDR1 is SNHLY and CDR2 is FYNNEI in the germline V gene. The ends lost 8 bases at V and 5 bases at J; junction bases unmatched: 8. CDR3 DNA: TGTGCCAGCGGGGGGGACTGGGACGAGACCCAGTACTTC. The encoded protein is CASGGDWDETQYF. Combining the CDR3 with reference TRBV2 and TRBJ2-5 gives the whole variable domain EPEVTQTPSHQVTQMGQEVILRCVPISNHLYFYWYRQILGQKVEFLVSFYNNEISEKSEIFDDQFSVERPDGSNFTLKIRSTKLEDSAMYFCASGGDWDETQYFGPGTRLLVL.

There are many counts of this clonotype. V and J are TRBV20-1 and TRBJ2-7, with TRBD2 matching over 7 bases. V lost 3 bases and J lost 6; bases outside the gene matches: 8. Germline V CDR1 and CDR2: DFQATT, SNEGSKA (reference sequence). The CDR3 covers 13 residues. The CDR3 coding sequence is TGCAGTGCTAGTGGCCCTGGCGGGAGCGAGCAGTACTTC. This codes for CSASGPGGSEQYF.

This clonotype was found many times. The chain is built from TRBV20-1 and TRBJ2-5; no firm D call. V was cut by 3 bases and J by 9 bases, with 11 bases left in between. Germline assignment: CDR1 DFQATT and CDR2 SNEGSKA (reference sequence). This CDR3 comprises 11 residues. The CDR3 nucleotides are TGCAGTGCTAGGTTGGCACCGGCCCAGTACTTC. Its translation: CSARLAPAQYF.